Shown below are 5 T cell receptor beta chains from a single sample sequenced in a study of graft-versus-host responses after intestinal transplantation. These receptors have no identified antigens. TCRdb's copy holds only in-frame clones and misses some; the assay was immunoSEQ multiplex PCR. The repertoire holds tens of thousands of clones, with approximately 94% as singletons. This specimen consisted of unstimulated CD4+ T cells sorted from spleen or lymph node cells, obtained before transplant. The receptors shown here come from a human donor who was the organ donor for an intestinal transplant.

J is TRBJ1-3 and V is TRBV18; tentatively, D is TRBD1 (6 bases). CDR1 and CDR2 from the germline V gene are KGHSH and LQKENI. CDR3 size: 15 residues. Trimming shortened V by 3 bases and J by 1 base, and 10 bases separated the two germline ends. Here the CDR3 reads CASSPRGTSGNTIYF. The CDR3 DNA reads TGTGCCAGCTCACCCAGGGGAACGTCTGGAAACACCATATATTTT.

This sequence joins TRBV2 and TRBJ2-2; TRBD1 matches at 9 bases. Trimming cost V 2 bases and J 1 base; bases outside gene matches: 14. This CDR3 is built from 20 residues. The germline CDR1 and CDR2 sequences are SNHLY and FYNNEI. CDR3 loop: CASSEPYGDRVSGNTGELFF. CDR3 DNA sequence: TGTGCCAGCAGTGAACCGTACGGGGACAGGGTATCGGGGAACACCGGGGAGCTGTTTTTT.

The rearrangement joins TRBV7-5 to TRBJ1-1. TRBV7-5 is classified as a pseudogene. This CDR3 contains 14 residues. The CDR3 protein is CASSVLSSGTEAFF. The CDR3 DNA sequence: TGTGCCAGCAGCGTCCTTTCATCTGGCACTGAAGCTTTCTTT.

The rearrangement links TRBV6-5 to TRBJ1-1, with 7 nucleotides matching TRBD1. Per the germline V gene, CDR1 is MNHEY and CDR2 is SVGAGI. This CDR3 contains 15 residues. Trimming took 2 bases from V and 4 from J; bases not matched to a gene: 7. The CDR3 DNA sequence: TGTGCCAGCAGTTACACAGGGGCGGTAAGCACTGAAGCTTTCTTT. Translating it yields CASSYTGAVSTEAFF.

The chain carries TRBV6-5 and TRBJ2-3; 8 positions agree with TRBD2. The CDR3 has 14 residues. CDR1 and CDR2 from the germline V gene are MNHEY and SVGAGI. With V trimmed by 7 bases and J by 6 bases, 9 bases remained unmatched. CDR3 in amino acids: CASNPLAAVDTQYF. In DNA form, the CDR3 reads TGTGCCAGCAACCCACTAGCGGCCGTTGATACGCAGTATTTT.